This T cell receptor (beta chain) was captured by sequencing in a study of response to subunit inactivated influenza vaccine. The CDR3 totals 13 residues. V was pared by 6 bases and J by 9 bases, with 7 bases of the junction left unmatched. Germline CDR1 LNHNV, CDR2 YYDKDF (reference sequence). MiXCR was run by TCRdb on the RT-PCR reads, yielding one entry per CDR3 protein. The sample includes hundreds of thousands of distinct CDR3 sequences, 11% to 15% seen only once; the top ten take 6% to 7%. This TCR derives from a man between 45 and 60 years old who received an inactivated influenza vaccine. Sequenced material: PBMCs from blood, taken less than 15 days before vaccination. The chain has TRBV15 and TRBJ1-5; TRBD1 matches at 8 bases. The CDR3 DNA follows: TGTGCCACCAGTGGGGACAGGAGAATGCCCCAGCATTTT. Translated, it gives CATSGDRRMPQHF.